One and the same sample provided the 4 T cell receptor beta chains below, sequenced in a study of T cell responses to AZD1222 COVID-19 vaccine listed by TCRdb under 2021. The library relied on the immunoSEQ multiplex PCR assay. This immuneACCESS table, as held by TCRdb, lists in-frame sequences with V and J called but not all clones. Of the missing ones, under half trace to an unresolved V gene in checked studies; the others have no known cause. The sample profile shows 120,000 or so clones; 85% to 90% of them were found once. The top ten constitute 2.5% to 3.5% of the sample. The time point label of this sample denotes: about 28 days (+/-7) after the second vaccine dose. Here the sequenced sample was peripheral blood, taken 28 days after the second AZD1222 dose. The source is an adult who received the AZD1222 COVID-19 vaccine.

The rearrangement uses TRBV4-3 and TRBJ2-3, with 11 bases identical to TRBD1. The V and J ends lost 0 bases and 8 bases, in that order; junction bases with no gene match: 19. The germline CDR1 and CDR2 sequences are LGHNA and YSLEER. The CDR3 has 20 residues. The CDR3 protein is CASSQDRGTGGGLAEFTQYF. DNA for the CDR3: TGCGCCAGCAGCCAAGACCGCGGGACAGGGGGTGGGCTAGCGGAGTTTACGCAGTATTTT.

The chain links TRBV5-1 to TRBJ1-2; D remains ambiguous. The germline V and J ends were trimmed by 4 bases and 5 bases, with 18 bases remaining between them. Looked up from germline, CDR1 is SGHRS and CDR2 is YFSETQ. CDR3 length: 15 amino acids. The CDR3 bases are TGCGCCAGCAGCCCGCGCAGGTCGAGGGAGTATGGCTACACCTTC. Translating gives CASSPRRSREYGYTF.

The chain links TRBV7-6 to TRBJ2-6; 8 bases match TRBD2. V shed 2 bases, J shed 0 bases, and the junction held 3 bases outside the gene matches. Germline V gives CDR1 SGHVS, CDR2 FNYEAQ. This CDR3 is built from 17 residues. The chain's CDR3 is CASSLYGGVSGANVLTF. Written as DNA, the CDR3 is TGTGCCAGCAGCTTATACGGGGGGGTCTCTGGGGCCAACGTCCTGACTTTC.

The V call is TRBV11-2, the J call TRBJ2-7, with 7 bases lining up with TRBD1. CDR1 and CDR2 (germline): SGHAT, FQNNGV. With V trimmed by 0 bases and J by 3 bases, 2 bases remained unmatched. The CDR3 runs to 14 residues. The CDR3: CASSLEWTGYEQYF. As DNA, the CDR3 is TGTGCCAGCAGCTTAGAATGGACAGGCTACGAGCAGTACTTC.